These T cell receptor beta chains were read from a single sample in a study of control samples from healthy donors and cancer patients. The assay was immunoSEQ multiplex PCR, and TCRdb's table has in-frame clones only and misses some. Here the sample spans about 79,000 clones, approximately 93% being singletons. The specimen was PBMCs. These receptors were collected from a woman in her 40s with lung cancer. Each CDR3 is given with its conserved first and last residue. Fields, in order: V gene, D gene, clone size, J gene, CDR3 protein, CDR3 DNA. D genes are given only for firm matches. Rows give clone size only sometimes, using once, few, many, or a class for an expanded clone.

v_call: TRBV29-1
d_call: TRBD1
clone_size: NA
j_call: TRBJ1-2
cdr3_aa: CSVSTGAHYGYTF
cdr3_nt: TGCAGCGTCTCGACAGGGGCCCACTATGGCTACACCTTC

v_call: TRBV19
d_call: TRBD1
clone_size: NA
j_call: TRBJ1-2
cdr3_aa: CASSPKTGASRGYTF
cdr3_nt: TGTGCCAGTAGTCCGAAGACAGGGGCGTCTCGCGGCTACACCTTC

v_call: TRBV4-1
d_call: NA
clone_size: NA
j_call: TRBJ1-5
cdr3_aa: CASSPQDLLGYSNQPQHF
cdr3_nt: TGCGCCAGCAGCCCGCAGGACCTCCTAGGTTATAGCAATCAGCCCCAGCATTTT

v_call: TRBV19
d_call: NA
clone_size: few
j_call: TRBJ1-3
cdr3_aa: CASSAGTRLILTGNTIYF
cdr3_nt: TGTGCCAGTAGTGCCGGGACACGACTAATTTTAACGGGAAACACCATATATTTT

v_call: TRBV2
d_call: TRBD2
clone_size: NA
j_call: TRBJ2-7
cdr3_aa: CASSTSGVYEQYF
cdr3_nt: TGTGCCAGCAGTACTAGCGGGGTTTACGAGCAGTACTTC

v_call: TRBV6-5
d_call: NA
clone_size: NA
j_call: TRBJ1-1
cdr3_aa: CASSYGGTVGITEAFF
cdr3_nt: TGTGCCAGCAGTTACGGCGGGACGGTGGGGATCACTGAAGCTTTCTTT

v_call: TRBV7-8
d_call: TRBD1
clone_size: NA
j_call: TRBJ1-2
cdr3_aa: CASSPDRGDYGYTF
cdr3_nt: TGTGCCAGCAGCCCGGACAGGGGAGACTATGGCTACACCTTC

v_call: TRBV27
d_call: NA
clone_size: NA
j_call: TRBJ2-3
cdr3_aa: CASSFDTYPSTDTQYF
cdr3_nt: TGTGCCAGCAGTTTTGACACTTACCCTAGCACAGATACGCAGTATTTT

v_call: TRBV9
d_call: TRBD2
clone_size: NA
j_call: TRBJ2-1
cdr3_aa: CASSVAASGGYNEQFF
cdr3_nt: TGTGCCAGCAGCGTAGCGGCTAGCGGGGGGTACAATGAGCAGTTCTTC

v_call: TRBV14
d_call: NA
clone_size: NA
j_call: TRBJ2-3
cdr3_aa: CASSQVDTQYF
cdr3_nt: TGTGCCAGCAGCCAAGTAGATACGCAGTATTTT

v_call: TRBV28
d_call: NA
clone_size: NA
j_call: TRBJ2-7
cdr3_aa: CASSSGQSYEQYF
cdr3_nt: TGTGCCAGCAGTTCAGGACAGTCCTACGAGCAGTACTTC

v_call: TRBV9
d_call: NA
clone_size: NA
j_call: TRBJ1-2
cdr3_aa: CASNPGIPYYGYTF
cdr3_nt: TGTGCCAGCAACCCCGGGATCCCCTACTATGGCTACACCTTC

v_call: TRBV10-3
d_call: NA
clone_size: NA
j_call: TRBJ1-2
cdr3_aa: CAISEPTEYGYTF
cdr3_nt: TGTGCCATCAGTGAGCCCACAGAATATGGCTACACCTTC

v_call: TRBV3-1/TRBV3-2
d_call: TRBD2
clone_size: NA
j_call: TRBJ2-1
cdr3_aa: CASSQLPSGGYNEQFF
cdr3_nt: TGTGCCAGCAGCCAGTTACCTAGCGGGGGATACAATGAGCAGTTCTTC

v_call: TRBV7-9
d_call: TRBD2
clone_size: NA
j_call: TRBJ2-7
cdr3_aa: CASRGGTFGEQYF
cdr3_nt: TGTGCCAGCAGGGGAGGGACTTTCGGCGAGCAGTACTTC

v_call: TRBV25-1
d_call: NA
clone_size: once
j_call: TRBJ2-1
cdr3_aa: CASSEGWGALNEQFF
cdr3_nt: TGTGCCAGCAGTGAGGGCTGGGGGGCGCTGAATGAGCAGTTCTTC

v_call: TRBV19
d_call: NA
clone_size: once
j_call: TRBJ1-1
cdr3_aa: CASSVSEKLNTEAFF
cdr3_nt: TGTGCCAGTAGTGTGAGCGAGAAGTTGAACACTGAAGCTTTCTTT

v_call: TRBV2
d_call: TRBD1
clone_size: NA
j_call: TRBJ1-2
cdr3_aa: CASEEDRGLGYGYTF
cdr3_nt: TGTGCCAGCGAGGAGGACAGGGGGCTGGGCTATGGCTACACCTTC

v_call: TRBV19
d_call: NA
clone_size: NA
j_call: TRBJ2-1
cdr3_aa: CASRDLLYNEQFF
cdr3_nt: TGTGCCAGCCGGGACTTACTCTACAATGAGCAGTTCTTC

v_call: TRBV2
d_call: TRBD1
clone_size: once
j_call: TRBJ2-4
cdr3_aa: CASQGQNRVNIQYF
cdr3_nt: TGTGCCAGCCAGGGACAGAATCGCGTAAACATTCAGTACTTC

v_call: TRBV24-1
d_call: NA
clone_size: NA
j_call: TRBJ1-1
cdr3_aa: CATRPGPGTEAFF
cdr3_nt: TGTGCCACCAGACCAGGCCCGGGGACTGAAGCTTTCTTT

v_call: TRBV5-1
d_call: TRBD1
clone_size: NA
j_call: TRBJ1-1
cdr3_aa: CASSNVGQGNTEAFF
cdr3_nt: TGCGCCAGCAGCAATGTGGGACAGGGAAACACTGAAGCTTTCTTT

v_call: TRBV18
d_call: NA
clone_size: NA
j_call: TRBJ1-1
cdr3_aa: CASSPIGAGGTEAFF
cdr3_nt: TGTGCCAGCTCACCAATAGGGGCCGGGGGGACTGAAGCTTTCTTT

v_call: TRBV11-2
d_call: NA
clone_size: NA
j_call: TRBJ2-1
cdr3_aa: CASSLSAGKGYNEQFF
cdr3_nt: TGTGCCAGCAGCTTATCGGCAGGGAAGGGTTACAATGAGCAGTTCTTC

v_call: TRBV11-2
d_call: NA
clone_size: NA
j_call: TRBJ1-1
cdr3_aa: CASNWGPGRNTEAFF
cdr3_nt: TGTGCCAGCAACTGGGGCCCAGGGAGGAACACTGAAGCTTTCTTT

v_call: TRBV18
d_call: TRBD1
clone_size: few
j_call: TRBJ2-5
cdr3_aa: CASSLGGPETQYF
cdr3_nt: TGTGCCAGCTCACTAGGGGGCCCAGAGACCCAGTACTTC

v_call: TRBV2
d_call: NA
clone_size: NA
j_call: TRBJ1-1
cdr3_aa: CASSAGPQNTEAFF
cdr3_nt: TGTGCCAGCAGCGCGGGACCCCAGAACACTGAAGCTTTCTTT

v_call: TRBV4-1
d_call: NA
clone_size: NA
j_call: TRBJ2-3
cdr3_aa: CASSQGHSPSTDTQYF
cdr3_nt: TGCGCCAGCAGCCAAGGTCACAGCCCTAGCACAGATACGCAGTATTTT

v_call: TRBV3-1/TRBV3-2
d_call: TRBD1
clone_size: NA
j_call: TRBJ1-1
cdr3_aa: CASRQTGDAEAFF
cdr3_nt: TGTGCCAGCAGACAGACAGGGGACGCTGAAGCTTTCTTT

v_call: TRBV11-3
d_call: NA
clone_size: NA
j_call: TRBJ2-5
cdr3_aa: CASNLGGTVQETQYF
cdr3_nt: TGTGCCAGCAACTTGGGAGGGACAGTTCAAGAGACCCAGTACTTC

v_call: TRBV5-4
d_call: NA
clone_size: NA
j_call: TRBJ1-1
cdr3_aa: CASSLLGLDTEAFF
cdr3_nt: TGTGCCAGCAGCTTGTTGGGCCTGGACACTGAAGCTTTCTTT

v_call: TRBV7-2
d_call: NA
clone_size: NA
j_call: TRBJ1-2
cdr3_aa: CASSLSREYFNYGYTF
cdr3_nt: TGTGCCAGCAGCTTGTCCAGGGAGTATTTTAACTATGGCTACACCTTC

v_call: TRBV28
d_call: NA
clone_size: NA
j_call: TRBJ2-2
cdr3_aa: CASSLSYTGELFF
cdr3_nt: TGTGCCAGCAGTTTAAGCTACACCGGGGAGCTGTTTTTT

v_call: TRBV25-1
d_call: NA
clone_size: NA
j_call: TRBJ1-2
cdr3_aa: CASSGGSHGYTF
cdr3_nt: TGTGCCAGCAGTGGGGGGTCTCATGGCTACACCTTC

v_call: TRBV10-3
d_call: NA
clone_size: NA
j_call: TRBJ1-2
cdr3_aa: CAIRLEGGNYGYTF
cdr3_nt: TGTGCCATCAGGCTTGAGGGAGGCAACTATGGCTACACCTTC

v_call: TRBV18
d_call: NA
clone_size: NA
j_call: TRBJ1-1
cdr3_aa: CASFTWSTEAFF
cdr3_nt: TGTGCCAGCTTCACGTGGAGCACTGAAGCTTTCTTT

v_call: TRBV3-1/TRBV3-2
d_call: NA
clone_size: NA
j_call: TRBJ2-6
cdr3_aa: CASSPFSSSNVLTF
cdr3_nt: TGTGCCAGCAGCCCGTTTTCCAGCTCCAACGTCCTGACTTTC

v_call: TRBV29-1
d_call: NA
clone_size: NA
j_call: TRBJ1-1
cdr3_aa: CSVLQKYTEAFF
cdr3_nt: TGCAGCGTTCTACAGAAATACACTGAAGCTTTCTTT

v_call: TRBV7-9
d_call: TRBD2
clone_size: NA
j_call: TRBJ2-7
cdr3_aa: CASSSREGLYEQYF
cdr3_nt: TGTGCCAGCAGCTCCCGGGAGGGGCTATACGAGCAGTACTTC

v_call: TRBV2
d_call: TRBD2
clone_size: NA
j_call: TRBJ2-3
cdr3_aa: CASSEGLAGGYTQYF
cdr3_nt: TGTGCCAGCAGTGAGGGACTAGCGGGGGGTTATACGCAGTATTTT

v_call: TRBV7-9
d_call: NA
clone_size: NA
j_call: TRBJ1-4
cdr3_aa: CASSLGYGFNEKLFF
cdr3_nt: TGTGCCAGCAGCTTAGGTTATGGGTTTAATGAAAAACTGTTTTTT

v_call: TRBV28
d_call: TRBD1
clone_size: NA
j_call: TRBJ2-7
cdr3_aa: CASSSRDSSFTYEQYF
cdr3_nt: TGTGCCAGCAGTTCCAGGGACAGCTCGTTTACCTACGAGCAGTACTTC

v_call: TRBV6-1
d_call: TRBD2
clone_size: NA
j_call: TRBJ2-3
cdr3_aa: CASSETSGGADTQYF
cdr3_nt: TGTGCCAGCAGTGAAACTAGCGGGGGGGCAGATACGCAGTATTTT

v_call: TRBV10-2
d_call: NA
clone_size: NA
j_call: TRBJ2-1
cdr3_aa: CASSVVGSSYNEQFF
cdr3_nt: TGCGCCAGCAGTGTTGTCGGCAGCTCCTACAATGAGCAGTTCTTC

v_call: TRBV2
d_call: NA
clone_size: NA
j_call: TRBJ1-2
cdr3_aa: CASSPPTNYGYTF
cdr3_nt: TGTGCCAGCAGCCCTCCCACTAACTATGGCTACACCTTC

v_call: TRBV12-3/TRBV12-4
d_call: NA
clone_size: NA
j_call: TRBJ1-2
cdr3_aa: CASSSTANYGYTF
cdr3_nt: TGTGCCAGCAGTTCGACAGCTAACTATGGCTACACCTTC

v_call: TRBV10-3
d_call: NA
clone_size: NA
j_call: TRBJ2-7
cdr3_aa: CAISESEKVGAYEQYF
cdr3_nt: TGTGCCATCAGTGAGTCGGAAAAGGTAGGGGCCTACGAGCAGTACTTC

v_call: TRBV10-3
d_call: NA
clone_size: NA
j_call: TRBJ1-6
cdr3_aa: CAISESPGVYNSPLHF
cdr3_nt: TGTGCCATCAGTGAGTCCCCGGGAGTGTATAATTCACCCCTCCACTTT

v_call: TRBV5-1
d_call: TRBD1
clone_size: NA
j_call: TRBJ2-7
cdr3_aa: CASSLGQGAHEQYF
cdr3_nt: TGCGCCAGCAGCTTGGGACAGGGGGCGCACGAGCAGTACTTC

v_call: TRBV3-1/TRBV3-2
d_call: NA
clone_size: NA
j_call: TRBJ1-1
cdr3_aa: CASSQGRVSNTEAFF
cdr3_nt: TGTGCCAGCAGCCAAGGAAGGGTGTCCAACACTGAAGCTTTCTTT

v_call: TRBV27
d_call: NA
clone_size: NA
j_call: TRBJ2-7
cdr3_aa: CASSTSYEQYF
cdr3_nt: TGTGCCAGCAGTACGTCCTACGAGCAGTACTTC

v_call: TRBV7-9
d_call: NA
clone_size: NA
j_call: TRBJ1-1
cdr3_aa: CASSLEVTEAFF
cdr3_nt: TGTGCCAGCAGCTTAGAGGTGACTGAAGCTTTCTTT

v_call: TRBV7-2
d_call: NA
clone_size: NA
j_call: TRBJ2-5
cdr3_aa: CASSFGGASPAQYF
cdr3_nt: TGTGCCAGCAGCTTTGGGGGGGCCTCCCCGGCCCAGTACTTC

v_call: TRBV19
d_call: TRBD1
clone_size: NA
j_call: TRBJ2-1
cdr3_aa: CASKLDREIGNEQFF
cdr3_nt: TGTGCCAGTAAGCTGGACAGGGAAATCGGCAATGAGCAGTTCTTC

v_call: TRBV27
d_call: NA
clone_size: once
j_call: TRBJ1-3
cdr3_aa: CASSGAGNTIYF
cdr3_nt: TGTGCCTCAAGTGGCGCGGGGAACACCATATATTTT

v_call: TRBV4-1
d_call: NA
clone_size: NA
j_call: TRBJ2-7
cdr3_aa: CASSPGPLGHEQYF
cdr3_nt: TGCGCCAGCAGCCCCGGACCCCTCGGCCACGAGCAGTACTTC

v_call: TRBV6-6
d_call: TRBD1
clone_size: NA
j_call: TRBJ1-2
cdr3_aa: CASSAGTGGYGYTF
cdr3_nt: TGTGCCAGCAGCGCCGGGACAGGGGGTTATGGCTACACCTTC

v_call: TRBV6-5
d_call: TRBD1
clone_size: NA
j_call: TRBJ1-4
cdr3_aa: CASSYKGARGNEKLFF
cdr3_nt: TGTGCCAGCAGTTACAAGGGGGCCAGGGGGAATGAAAAACTGTTTTTT

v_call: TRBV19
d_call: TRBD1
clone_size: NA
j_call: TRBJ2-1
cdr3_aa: CASISGTGYNEQFF
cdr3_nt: TGTGCCAGTATATCCGGGACAGGCTACAATGAGCAGTTCTTC